This record covers a single TCR beta chain. The antigen is not known. No donor was unhealthy or non-Caucasian. The length of the CDR3 is 16 residues. V was shortened by 5 bases and J by 3 bases, with 17 bases between the two germline ends. A universal primer site came from template switching; cDNA carried unique molecular identifiers. MiXCR was run by TCRdb on the 5' RACE reads, yielding one entry per CDR3 protein. The table lists 700,000 to 950,000 distinct CDR3 sequences, 10% to 15% of them singletons. The data stem from a study of identical twins. Study-level findings and limits: The study found weaker excess twin sharing in beta out-of-frame sequences.

The sample was also linked to a second study, of yellow fever vaccine responses in identical twins.

V is TRBV12-3 or TRBV12-4 and J is TRBJ1-5; unclear D gene. Material: PBMCs. The sequence was collected from a woman in her late teens or twenties in good health. The CDR3 DNA reads TGTGCCAGCAGTCAATCTACCTGGGTAAACAATCAGCCCCAGCATTTT. This gives the protein CASSQSTWVNNQPQHF.